This T cell receptor beta chain was profiled in a study of identifying expanded T cells in peripheral blood. Overall study findings and caveats: Roughly 1.2 clones differed between technical replicates, versus approximately 16 and 19 over time.

This table comes from immunoSEQ multiplex PCR, and its TCRdb copy is limited to in-frame clones, with some not included. The profile shows roughly 100,000 clones, about 87% of them singletons. Trimming cost V 5 bases and J 5 bases, with 10 bases left between them. This CDR3 spans 11 amino acids. Germline loops: CDR1 DFQATT, CDR2 SNEGSKA (reference sequence). This clone is a singleton in its sample. Its antigen is still unknown. The rearrangement joins TRBV20-1 to TRBJ2-7, with unresolved D. What was sequenced was blood. The clonotype was recovered from a person aged 18-70 years in good health. CDR3 loop: CSAPTVDEQYF. The CDR3, as DNA: TGCAGTGCTCCCACAGTGGACGAGCAGTACTTC.